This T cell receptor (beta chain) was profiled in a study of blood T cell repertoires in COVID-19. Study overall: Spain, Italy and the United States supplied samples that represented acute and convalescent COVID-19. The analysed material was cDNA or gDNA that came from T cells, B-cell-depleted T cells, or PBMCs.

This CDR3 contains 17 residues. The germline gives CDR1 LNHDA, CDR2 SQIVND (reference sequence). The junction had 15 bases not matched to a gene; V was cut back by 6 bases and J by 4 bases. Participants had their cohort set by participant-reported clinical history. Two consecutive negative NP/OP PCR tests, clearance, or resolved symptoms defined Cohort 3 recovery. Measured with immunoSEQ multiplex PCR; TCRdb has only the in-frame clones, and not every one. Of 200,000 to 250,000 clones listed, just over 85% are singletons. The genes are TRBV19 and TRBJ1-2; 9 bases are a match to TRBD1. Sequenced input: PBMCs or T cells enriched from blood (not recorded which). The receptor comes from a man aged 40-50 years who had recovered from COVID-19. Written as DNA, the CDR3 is TGTGCCAGTAGACCCCGGGACAGGGCCGCAGGGCCCTATGGCTACACCTTC. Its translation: CASRPRDRAAGPYGYTF.